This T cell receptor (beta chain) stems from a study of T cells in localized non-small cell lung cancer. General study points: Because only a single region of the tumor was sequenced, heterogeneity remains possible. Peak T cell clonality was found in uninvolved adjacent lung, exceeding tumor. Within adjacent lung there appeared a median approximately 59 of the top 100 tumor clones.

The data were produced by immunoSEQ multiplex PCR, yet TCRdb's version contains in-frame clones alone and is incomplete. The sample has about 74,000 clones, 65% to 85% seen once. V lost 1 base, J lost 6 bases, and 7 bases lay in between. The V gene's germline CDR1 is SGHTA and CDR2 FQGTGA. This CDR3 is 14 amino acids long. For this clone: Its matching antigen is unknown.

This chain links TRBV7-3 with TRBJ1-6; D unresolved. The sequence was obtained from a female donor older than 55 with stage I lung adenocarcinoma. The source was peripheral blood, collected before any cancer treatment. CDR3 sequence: CASSLRSFNSPLHF. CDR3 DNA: TGTGCCAGCAGCTTAAGGAGTTTTAATTCACCCCTCCACTTT.